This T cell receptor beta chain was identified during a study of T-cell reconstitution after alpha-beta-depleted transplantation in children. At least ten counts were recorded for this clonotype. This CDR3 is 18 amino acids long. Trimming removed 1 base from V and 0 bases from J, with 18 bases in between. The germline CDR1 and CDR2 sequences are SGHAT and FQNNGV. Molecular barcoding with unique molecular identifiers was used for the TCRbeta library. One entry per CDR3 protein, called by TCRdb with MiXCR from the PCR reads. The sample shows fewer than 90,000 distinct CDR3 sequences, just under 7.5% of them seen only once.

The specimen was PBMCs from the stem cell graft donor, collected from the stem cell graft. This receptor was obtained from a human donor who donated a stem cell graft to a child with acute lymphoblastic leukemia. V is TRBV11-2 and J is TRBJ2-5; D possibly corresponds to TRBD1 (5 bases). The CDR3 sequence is CASSLGSSKGYNQETQYF. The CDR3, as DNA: TGTGCCAGCAGCTTAGGATCGTCGAAGGGGTACAACCAAGAGACCCAGTACTTC.